Below, one TCR beta chain is given with its context. Its target is unknown. In the same sample, other DNA sequences code for this CDR3. This sample stems from a study of OX40 agonist ivuxolimab in advanced cancers. Findings of the study overall: At doses 0.1 to 3.0 mg/kg, CD4+ and CD8+ clones expanded.

V was trimmed by 2 bases and J by 6 bases, leaving 10 bases between them. The CDR3 is made up of 13 amino acids. CDR1 GTSNPN and CDR2 SVGIG come from the germline V gene (reference sequence). Blood samples were obtained at baseline, cycle 4 day 1, and cycle 7 day 1. TCRdb's table, derived via immunoSEQ multiplex PCR, lists solely in-frame clones and lacks some. The sample includes fewer than 85,000 clones, around 90% of them seen just once. V gene TRBV30 combines with J gene TRBJ2-2, with D hard to call. Sequencing used CD4+ or CD8+ T cells sorted from blood, obtained in a trial of the OX40 agonist ivuxolimab. The receptor was isolated from an adult with an advanced solid tumor such as melanoma, head and neck, liver or kidney cancer. In nucleotides, the CDR3 is TGTGCCTGGAGTCCGGGTGGAGCCGGGGAGCTGTTTTTT. Protein product: CAWSPGGAGELFF. Looking up the rest from reference TRBV30 and TRBJ2-2 gives the full variable domain: SQTIHQWPATLVQPVGSPLSLECTVEGTSNPNLYWYRQAAGRGLQLLFYSVGIGQISSEVPQNLSASRPQDRQFILSSKKLLLSDSGFYLCAWSPGGAGELFFGEGSRLTVL.